Following are 9 T cell receptor beta chains from one sample sequenced in a study of cytomegalovirus exposure and HLA in healthy donors. Amplification used 60 Vbeta primers and 13 Jbeta primers. Clones were sequenced by immunoSEQ multiplex PCR, and TCRdb holds only the in-frame ones, with some missing. This sample carries about 150,000 clones, 80% of them seen once, and the ten largest clones take over 5%. Sequencing used PBMCs. These receptors all come from a woman between 40 and 55 years old in good health and CMV-seropositive.

The chain recombines TRBV11-3 with TRBJ2-2; no definite D call. The CDR3 spans 14 residues. Germline-derived CDR1 and CDR2 are SGHNT and YENEEA. The V end was cut by 3 bases, the J end by 2 bases, with 7 bases between. CDR3: CASSLSLNTGELFF. The CDR3 coding sequence is TGTGCCAGCAGCTTGAGCCTCAACACCGGGGAGCTGTTTTTT.

This chain connects TRBV6-6 to TRBJ1-6; 7 bases agree with TRBD1. The junction had 5 bases not matched to a gene; V was cut back by 2 bases and J by 7 bases. The CDR3 covers 15 residues. Germline V CDR1 and CDR2: MNHNY, SVGAGI (reference sequence). The CDR3 spells CASSYQTGQNSPLHF. The CDR3 DNA is TGTGCCAGCAGTTACCAGACAGGGCAGAATTCACCCCTCCACTTT.

The rearrangement links TRBV7-9 to TRBJ2-1, with D tentatively TRBD2 (6 bases). Per germline, CDR1 SEHNR and CDR2 FQNEAQ (reference sequence). V gave up 2 bases and J gave up 0 bases, with 14 bases separating them. The CDR3 spans 17 residues. This CDR3 reads CASSLWLADFSYNEQFF. The CDR3 nucleotides are TGTGCCAGCAGCTTATGGTTAGCGGACTTCTCCTACAATGAGCAGTTCTTC.

The chain carries TRBV18 and TRBJ1-3; 8 bases agree with TRBD1. The V segment lost 3 bases and the J segment 2 bases; nucleotides outside the gene matches: 12. This CDR3 is 18 amino acids long. Per the germline V gene, CDR1 is KGHSH and CDR2 is LQKENI. CDR3 loop: CASSPNIKTGEAGNTIYF. The CDR3 region has the DNA TGTGCCAGCTCACCCAACATTAAGACAGGGGAGGCTGGAAACACCATATATTTT.

The chain carries TRBV9 and TRBJ1-1; 11 bases are shared with TRBD1. V was pared by 3 bases and J by 8 bases, with 3 bases of the junction left unmatched. Germline-derived CDR1 and CDR2 are SGDLS and YYNGEE. CDR3 length equals 13 residues. CDR3 protein: CASSARTGGEAFF. DNA of the CDR3: TGTGCCAGCAGCGCCCGGACAGGGGGCGAAGCTTTCTTT.

The chain is built from TRBV7-9 and TRBJ2-3; D possibly corresponds to TRBD2 (5 bases). V was trimmed by 5 bases and J by 0 bases, leaving 21 bases between them. The CDR3 runs 18 residues. Germline assignment: CDR1 SEHNR and CDR2 FQNEAQ (reference sequence). Written as DNA, the CDR3 is TGTGCCAGCAGCCTCCCCCCAACACTAGACCAAAGCACAGATACGCAGTATTTT. Translated: CASSLPPTLDQSTDTQYF.

The chain combines TRBV7-3 with TRBJ2-1; TRBD1 is a possible D gene (5 bases). The CDR3 sequence is 16 residues long. V lost 1 base and J 0 bases, leaving 10 bases between the germline ends. Germline assignment: CDR1 SGHTA and CDR2 FQGTGA. The DNA for the CDR3 is TGTGCCAGCAGCTTAAGGGGCAGGGACTCCTACAATGAGCAGTTCTTC. It encodes CASSLRGRDSYNEQFF. The full variable domain, its missing parts supplied by reference TRBV7-3 and TRBJ2-1, is GAGVSQTPSNKVTEKGKYVELRCDPISGHTALYWYRQSLGQGPEFLIYFQGTGAADDSGLPNDRFFAVRPEGSVSTLKIQRTERGDSAVYLCASSLRGRDSYNEQFFGPGTRLTVL.

The chain couples TRBV5-1 to TRBJ2-7; weak D call: TRBD2 (6 bases). The CDR3 runs to 14 residues. Germline lookup yields CDR1 SGHRS and CDR2 YFSETQ. Trimming removed 0 bases from V and 3 bases from J, with 10 bases in between. The CDR3 region is CASSLAGAGYEQYF. The CDR3, as DNA: TGCGCCAGCAGCTTGGCGGGAGCGGGCTACGAGCAGTACTTC. Filled out from reference TRBV5-1 and TRBJ2-7, the complete variable domain reads KAGVTQTPRYLIKTRGQQVTLSCSPISGHRSVSWYQQTPGQGLQFLFEYFSETQRNKGNFPGRFSGRQFSNSRSEMNVSTLELGDSALYLCASSLAGAGYEQYFGPGTRLTVT.

The V gene is TRBV27, the J gene TRBJ2-3; possibly TRBD1 for D (6 bases). V lost 8 bases and J 2 bases, leaving 14 bases between the germline ends. The CDR3 spans 14 residues. Germline loops: CDR1 MNHEY, CDR2 SMNVEV (reference sequence). The CDR3 DNA sequence: TGTGCCAGCTCCCGCACAGGGAACACAGATACGCAGTATTTT. Translated: CASSRTGNTDTQYF.